This T cell receptor (beta chain) is drawn from a study of cytomegalovirus exposure and HLA in healthy donors. Study-wide results and limits: Confirmation in vitro established that three CMV-associated chains were specific for CMV antigens.

60 Vbeta and 13 Jbeta primers were used in PCR. Generated by immunoSEQ multiplex PCR, the TCRdb table keeps only in-frame clones and is missing some. Here the sample spans approximately 40,000 clones, roughly 90% being singletons. In this sample, this clone is medium-sized. Its antigen remains unidentified. The germline gives CDR1 SGHVS, CDR2 FNYEAQ. The CDR3 has 13 amino acids. Trimming shortened V by 3 bases and J by 6 bases, and 8 bases separated the two germline ends. Sequencing used PBMCs. The receptor was derived from a woman in her thirties or forties in good health and CMV-seropositive. The chain uses TRBV7-6 and TRBJ2-2; a possible D gene is TRBD2 (7 bases). As DNA, the CDR3 is TGTGCCAGCAGCTTCGGGGGGCCCGGGGAGCTGTTTTTT. Translation: CASSFGGPGELFF.